The 9 T cell receptor beta chains given below trace back to one sample, sequenced in a study of shared clonotypes between healthy human individuals. Sequenced by immunoSEQ multiplex PCR; TCRdb stores in-frame clones only, minus some. The table shows approximately 100,000 clones, with over 65% occurring only once. Sequencing input: memory CD8+ T cells sorted from blood. As for subset: CD45RO+ cells pooled with CCR7-negative TemRA cells. Every receptor here comes from a woman in her thirties in good health.

This chain links TRBV11-3 with TRBJ2-1; 8 bases match TRBD1. Germline V gives CDR1 SGHNT, CDR2 YENEEA. The CDR3 sequence is 13 residues long. V gave up 4 bases and J gave up 7 bases; unmatched junction bases: 3. This CDR3 reads CASSSTGGNEQFF. CDR3 nucleotides: TGTGCCAGCAGCTCCACAGGGGGGAATGAGCAGTTCTTC.

The genes are TRBV7-2 and TRBJ1-5, with a tentative D call TRBD1 (5 bases). Germline assignment: CDR1 SGHTA and CDR2 FQGNSA. Trimming removed 11 bases at V and 3 bases at J, with 17 bases between. This CDR3 contains 14 residues. CDR3 bases: TGTGCCGGTTGGAAGACAGAGCCCAATCAGCCCCAGCATTTT. This codes for CAGWKTEPNQPQHF. The whole variable domain, filled in from reference TRBV7-2 and TRBJ1-5, reads GAGVSQSPSNKVTEKGKDVELRCDPISGHTALYWYRQSLGQGLEFLIYFQGNSAPDKSGLPSDRFSAERTGGSVSTLTIQRTQQEDSAVYLCAGWKTEPNQPQHFGDGTRLSIL.

This clone appeared once. The rearrangement uses TRBV27 and TRBJ2-7; 7 bases match TRBD2. The germline CDR1 and CDR2 sequences are MNHEY and SMNVEV (reference sequence). This CDR3 region has 16 residues. The V segment lost 0 bases and the J segment 0 bases; nucleotides outside the gene matches: 5. CDR3 coding DNA: TGTGCCAGCAGTTTATCGGGGAGGGGTTTCTCCTACGAGCAGTACTTC. This translates into CASSLSGRGFSYEQYF.

The sample holds a few counts of this clone. V and J are TRBV10-1 and TRBJ2-5; D unclear. Germline CDR1 WNHNN, CDR2 SYGVQD (reference sequence). CDR3 size: 14 residues. The V end was cut by 4 bases, the J end by 7 bases, with 16 bases between. CDR3 coding DNA: TGCGCCAGCAGTGGGTCTCTTGAGGCTGGGACCCAGTACTTC. This sequence encodes CASSGSLEAGTQYF.

This chain links TRBV14 with TRBJ2-1; a possible D gene is TRBD2 (5 bases). CDR1 and CDR2 (germline): SGHDN, FVKESK. This CDR3 is built from 14 residues. The V end was cut by 6 bases, the J end by 7 bases, with 16 bases between. The CDR3 loop is CASSPVLVSNEQFF. Written as DNA, the CDR3 is TGTGCCAGCAGTCCGGTACTAGTTAGTAATGAGCAGTTCTTC.

The V and J genes are TRBV5-1 and TRBJ1-5; D is unclear. Trimming left V 4 bases short and J 3 bases short, with 11 bases between. The CDR3 length is 14 residues. Germline CDR1 SGHRS, CDR2 YFSETQ. The CDR3 is CASSPDGYNQPQHF. The CDR3 region has the DNA TGCGCCAGCAGCCCCGACGGATACAATCAGCCCCAGCATTTT.

The J gene is TRBJ2-1, the V gene TRBV13; either TRBD1 or TRBD2 may fit D (5 bases each). This CDR3 region has 14 residues. The germline gives CDR1 PRHDT, CDR2 FYEKMQ (reference sequence). V dropped 5 bases and J dropped 7 bases, with 15 bases sitting between them. The CDR3 nucleotides are TGTGCCAGCAGCCCCCTGGGGGTCCGTAATGAGCAGTTCTTC. Its translation is CASSPLGVRNEQFF. The full variable domain, completed using reference TRBV13 and TRBJ2-1, is AAGVIQSPRHLIKEKRETATLKCYPIPRHDTVYWYQQGPGQDPQFLISFYEKMQSDKGSIPDRFSAQQFSDYHSELNMSSLELGDSALYFCASSPLGVRNEQFFGPGTRLTVL.

This clone was detected a few times. This sequence joins TRBV7-3 and TRBJ2-1; TRBD1 agrees at 7 bases. CDR3 length equals 15 residues. The V segment lost 5 bases and the J segment 6 bases; nucleotides outside the gene matches: 10. Germline V gives CDR1 SGHTA, CDR2 FQGTGA. In DNA form, the CDR3 reads TGTGCCAGCAGCCCGAGACAGGGTCCGACCAATGAGCAGTTCTTC. Residues: CASSPRQGPTNEQFF.

This chain connects TRBV6-1 to TRBJ1-2; 8 nucleotides line up with TRBD1. With V trimmed by 1 base and J by 4 bases, 5 bases remained unmatched. CDR3 length: 15 residues. Looked up from germline, CDR1 is MNHNS and CDR2 is SASEGT. Here the CDR3 DNA reads TGTGCCAGCAGTGAAGAGGCAGGGGGCGGCTATGGCTACACCTTC. It codes for CASSEEAGGGYGYTF.